This passage covers 30 T cell receptor beta chains from one sample sequenced in a study of blood T cell repertoires in COVID-19. Clones were sequenced by immunoSEQ multiplex PCR, and TCRdb holds only the in-frame ones, with some missing. The sample lists 130,000 or so clones; more than 70% were seen once. The specimen was peripheral blood. Receptor source: a man in his sixties with acute or convalescent COVID-19.

This rearrangement joins TRBV10-3 to TRBJ2-7, with a weak D call TRBD1 (5 bases). Per the germline V gene, CDR1 is ENHRY and CDR2 is SYGVKD. The CDR3 covers 14 residues. The V and J ends lost 3 bases and 6 bases respectively, with 15 bases between them. CDR3 in amino acids: CAISDAQGPSEQYF. The CDR3 DNA follows: TGTGCCATCAGTGATGCTCAGGGCCCCTCCGAGCAGTACTTC.

CDR3 amino acids: CASSLQAMEQYF. CDR3 sequence (DNA): TGTGCCAGCAGCTTACAGGCTATGGAGCAGTACTTC. V usage is TRBV11-2 and J usage is TRBJ2-7; no clear D. CDR1 is SGHAT and CDR2 is FQNNGV in the germline V gene. V shed 2 bases and J shed 7 bases, with 9 bases lying between them. There are 12 residues in the CDR3.

The chain couples TRBV18 to TRBJ1-1; no definite D call. V was shortened by 5 bases and J by 2 bases, with 12 bases between the two germline ends. CDR1 and CDR2 (germline): KGHSH, LQKENI. The CDR3 is 14 residues long. The CDR3 nucleotides are TGTGCCAGCTCAGTTGAACAAACCAACACTGAAGCTTTCTTT. This codes for CASSVEQTNTEAFF.

This clone is a singleton in its sample. The V gene is TRBV6-5, the J gene TRBJ2-7, with 8 bases aligning to TRBD2. The CDR3 runs 15 residues. From germline, CDR1 is MNHEY and CDR2 SVGAGI. The V and J ends lost 6 bases and 0 bases, in that order; junction bases with no gene match: 7. CDR3 sequence reads: CASRRSGTSSYEQYF. The CDR3 nucleotides are TGTGCCAGCAGACGTTCCGGGACTAGCTCCTACGAGCAGTACTTC.

The sample holds a few counts of this clone. The chain employs TRBV5-1 and TRBJ2-2; a possible D gene is TRBD1 (6 bases). This CDR3 is built from 16 residues. Trimming stripped 0 bases from V and 7 bases from J, with 16 bases between. CDR1 is SGHRS, CDR2 YFSETQ, per germline. This CDR3 reads CASSLDGTRFFGELFF. The CDR3 nucleotides are TGCGCCAGCAGCTTGGACGGGACACGGTTTTTCGGGGAGCTGTTTTTT. The whole variable domain, filled in from reference TRBV5-1 and TRBJ2-2, reads KAGVTQTPRYLIKTRGQQVTLSCSPISGHRSVSWYQQTPGQGLQFLFEYFSETQRNKGNFPGRFSGRQFSNSRSEMNVSTLELGDSALYLCASSLDGTRFFGELFFGEGSRLTVL.

This chain uses TRBV4-2 with TRBJ2-2; tentative D call: TRBD2 (5 bases). This CDR3 is built from 18 residues. The germline V and J ends were trimmed by 0 bases and 5 bases, with 19 bases remaining between them. Germline CDR1 reads LGHNA; CDR2 reads YNFKEQ. CDR3 bases: TGTGCCAGCAGCCAAGATAATATGGAGCGGATAGGTACCGGGGAGCTGTTTTTT. It translates to CASSQDNMERIGTGELFF.

This clone has just one count. This rearrangement joins TRBV3-1 (or the pseudogene TRBV3-2) to TRBJ1-2; the D gene is possibly TRBD1 (5 bases). CDR1 and CDR2 from the germline V gene are LGHDT and YNNKEL (reference sequence). The CDR3 has 15 amino acids. The ends were cut back, 6 bases at V and 3 bases at J, with 17 bases in the middle. The CDR3 region is CASSVEGDPHYGYTF. Here the CDR3 DNA reads TGTGCCAGCAGTGTCGAAGGGGATCCGCACTATGGCTACACCTTC.

The chain combines TRBV2 with TRBJ2-5; 8 positions match TRBD2. Trimming at V came to 6 bases and at J to 1 base, leaving 10 bases not matched to a gene. The CDR3 runs 16 residues. Germline CDR1 and CDR2: SNHLY and FYNNEI. The chain's CDR3 is CASSDATSGAQETQYF. CDR3 sequence (DNA): TGTGCCAGCAGCGACGCTACTAGCGGAGCCCAAGAGACCCAGTACTTC.

This clone has only one observation. The chain employs TRBV19 and TRBJ2-3; D is perhaps TRBD1 (5 bases). Trimming stripped 3 bases from V and 3 bases from J, with 13 bases between. Looked up from germline, CDR1 is LNHDA and CDR2 is SQIVND (reference sequence). CDR3 length equals 15 residues. The CDR3 sequence: CASSIIPAGTDTQYF. CDR3 DNA: TGTGCCAGTAGTATTATCCCGGCAGGGACAGATACGCAGTATTTT.

The chain links TRBV2 to TRBJ2-7; TRBD2 might be the D (5 bases). V was clipped by 2 bases and J by 3 bases, with 8 bases between them. The germline gives CDR1 SNHLY, CDR2 FYNNEI. This CDR3 has 13 amino acids. CDR3 nucleotides: TGTGCCAGCAGTGAACGGGAATACTACGAGCAGTACTTC. It is translated as CASSEREYYEQYF. The whole variable domain, filled in from reference TRBV2 and TRBJ2-7, reads EPEVTQTPSHQVTQMGQEVILRCVPISNHLYFYWYRQILGQKVEFLVSFYNNEISEKSEIFDDQFSVERPDGSNFTLKIRSTKLEDSAMYFCASSEREYYEQYFGPGTRLTVT.

This chain joins TRBV11-3 and TRBJ2-7, with TRBD1 matching 8 bases. The CDR3 spans 13 residues. With 5 bases clipped from V and 5 bases from J, the junction kept 5 bases outside the gene matches. Looked up from germline, CDR1 is SGHNT and CDR2 is YENEEA. The CDR3 DNA reads TGTGCCAGCAGCCGGACAGGGATCCACGAGCAGTACTTC. Translating gives CASSRTGIHEQYF.

J is TRBJ2-2 and V is TRBV19, with D maybe TRBD2 (6 bases). Germline-derived CDR1 and CDR2 are LNHDA and SQIVND (reference sequence). Trimming cost V 1 base and J 7 bases, with 10 bases left between them. CDR3 length: 14 residues. CDR3: CASSIAGANGELFF. The CDR3 DNA sequence: TGTGCCAGTAGTATAGCGGGAGCGAACGGGGAGCTGTTTTTT.

The chain employs TRBV5-1 and TRBJ2-3; weak D call: TRBD1 (6 bases). The V end was cut by 4 bases, the J end by 2 bases, with 11 bases between. Germline V gene data show CDR1 as SGHRS and CDR2 as YFSETQ. The CDR3 contains 14 residues. CDR3 in amino acids: CASSVGQSTDTQYF. The CDR3 DNA reads TGCGCCAGCAGCGTCGGACAGTCCACAGATACGCAGTATTTT.

This clone was seen a single time. This chain links TRBV4-3 with TRBJ1-4; D possibly corresponds to TRBD1 (6 bases). Trimming left V 4 bases short and J 6 bases short, with 12 bases between. Germline CDR1 LGHNA, CDR2 YSLEER. The CDR3 has 14 amino acids. CDR3 protein: CASSPWGGDEKLFF. CDR3 bases: TGCGCCAGCAGCCCTTGGGGGGGCGATGAAAAACTGTTTTTT.

The chain combines TRBV18 with TRBJ2-5; TRBD2 matches 7 bases. Per germline, CDR1 KGHSH and CDR2 LQKENI. The CDR3 runs to 13 residues. After removal of 6 bases from V and 2 bases from J, the junction contained 3 bases not matched to a gene. The CDR3 bases are TGTGCCAGCTCTCGCGGGAGACAAGAGACCCAGTACTTC. This translates into CASSRGRQETQYF.

This clone is a singleton in its sample. The V call is TRBV10-3, the J call TRBJ2-3; 7 bases are a match to TRBD1. Germline V gene data show CDR1 as ENHRY and CDR2 as SYGVKD. CDR3 length: 13 amino acids. Trimming took 9 bases from V and 0 from J; bases not matched to a gene: 3. CDR3 in amino acids: CAMSTGSTDTQYF. The CDR3 nucleotides are TGTGCCATGTCGACAGGGAGCACAGATACGCAGTATTTT.

V gene TRBV7-2 combines with J gene TRBJ2-7; possible D gene TRBD1, 6 bases. V dropped 6 bases and J dropped 0 bases, with 12 bases sitting between them. Germline CDR1 and CDR2: SGHTA and FQGNSA. This CDR3 spans 14 amino acids. This CDR3 reads CASSRDRISYEQYF. The CDR3 DNA reads TGTGCCAGCAGTCGCGACAGGATCTCCTACGAGCAGTACTTC.

This clone was observed a few times. The rearrangement links TRBV6-2 or TRBV6-3 to TRBJ2-1, with D possibly matching TRBD2 (5 bases). CDR3 size: 13 residues. Germline V gives CDR1 MNHEY, CDR2 SVGEGT. Trimming removed 7 bases at V and 7 bases at J, with 14 bases between. The CDR3: CASNPSGLNEQFF. The DNA of the CDR3 is TGTGCCAGCAACCCCAGCGGTTTGAATGAGCAGTTCTTC.

The chain is built from TRBV6-5 and TRBJ2-1; the match to TRBD2 covers 8 bases. CDR1 and CDR2 (germline): MNHEY, SVGAGI. Trimming took 5 bases from V and 9 from J; bases not matched to a gene: 6. The CDR3 runs to 13 residues. DNA of the CDR3: TGTGCCAGCAGTAACAGGGCGGGAGGTGAGCAGTTCTTC. The encoded protein is CASSNRAGGEQFF.

The chain employs TRBV5-6 and TRBJ1-1, with a tentative D call TRBD1 (5 bases). V was trimmed by 4 bases and J by 1 base, leaving 8 bases between them. Germline CDR1 reads SGHDT; CDR2 reads YYEEEE. This CDR3 has 13 amino acids. This CDR3 reads CASSPQGNTEAFF. Here the CDR3 DNA reads TGTGCCAGCAGCCCCCAGGGGAACACTGAAGCTTTCTTT. Together with reference TRBV5-6 and TRBJ1-1, the CDR3 gives the full variable domain: DAGVTQSPTHLIKTRGQQVTLRCSPKSGHDTVSWYQQALGQGPQFIFQYYEEEERQRGNFPDRFSGHQFPNYSSELNVNALLLGDSALYLCASSPQGNTEAFFGQGTRLTVV.

This chain connects TRBV24-1 to TRBJ2-3; D may be TRBD1 (6 bases). This CDR3 contains 15 residues. Trimming took off 3 bases at V and 1 base at J, with 10 bases between the two ends. The V gene's germline CDR1 is KGHDR and CDR2 SFDVKD. DNA of the CDR3: TGTGCCACCAGTGATGGGGGCCGCGGCACAGATACGCAGTATTTT. The encoded protein is CATSDGGRGTDTQYF.

The CDR3 DNA is TGTGCCAGCTCACTCGGACAGGGGTTTGGCGAGCAGTACTTC. This gives the protein CASSLGQGFGEQYF. V gene TRBV18 combines with J gene TRBJ2-7; 9 bases fit TRBD1. Per germline, CDR1 KGHSH and CDR2 LQKENI. J gave up 6 bases and V 4 bases, and 7 bases lay outside the gene matches. CDR3 length: 14 amino acids.

V is TRBV4-3 and J is TRBJ2-1; 10 positions agree with TRBD2. V gave up 8 bases and J gave up 7 bases; unmatched junction bases: 11. The V gene's germline CDR1 is LGHNA and CDR2 YSLEER. This CDR3 spans 15 amino acids. This CDR3 reads CASSRGLAGENEQFF. CDR3 in DNA: TGCGCCAGCTCCCGGGGGCTAGCGGGAGAAAATGAGCAGTTCTTC.

This sequence joins TRBV7-2 and TRBJ1-1; TRBD1 might be the D (6 bases). Looked up from germline, CDR1 is SGHTA and CDR2 is FQGNSA. The CDR3 is 14 amino acids. V lost 5 bases and J 0 bases, leaving 10 bases between the germline ends. The CDR3 coding sequence is TGTGCCAGCAGCCAACAGGGCATGAACACTGAAGCTTTCTTT. Amino acid sequence: CASSQQGMNTEAFF. Supplemented by reference TRBV7-2 and TRBJ1-1, the full variable domain reads GAGVSQSPSNKVTEKGKDVELRCDPISGHTALYWYRQSLGQGLEFLIYFQGNSAPDKSGLPSDRFSAERTGGSVSTLTIQRTQQEDSAVYLCASSQQGMNTEAFFGQGTRLTVV.

The chain has TRBV28 and TRBJ2-2, with TRBD1 as a possible D gene (6 bases). V lost 7 bases to trimming and J lost 0 bases, with 6 bases between them. The CDR3 contains 13 residues. The germline gives CDR1 MDHEN, CDR2 SYDVKM. This CDR3 reads CASTGANTGELFF. The CDR3 coding sequence is TGTGCCAGCACAGGGGCGAACACCGGGGAGCTGTTTTTT.

The chain has TRBV28 and TRBJ1-4; D not resolved. Germline assignment: CDR1 MDHEN and CDR2 SYDVKM. The CDR3 contains 14 residues. V lost 2 bases to trimming and J lost 3 bases, with 7 bases between them. CDR3 bases: TGTGCCAGCAGTTTAGCGGGGTCTAATGAAAAACTGTTTTTT. Its protein product is CASSLAGSNEKLFF.

V and J are TRBV7-9 and TRBJ2-3; tentatively, D is TRBD2 (5 bases). Trimming stripped 4 bases from V and 10 bases from J, with 9 bases between. Germline V gene data show CDR1 as SEHNR and CDR2 as FQNEAQ (reference sequence). The CDR3 spans 11 residues. The chain's CDR3 is CASSSSPAQYF. CDR3 DNA: TGTGCCAGCAGCTCTAGCCCAGCGCAGTATTTT.

The J gene is TRBJ2-7, the V gene TRBV18; no clear D. The CDR3 extends over 15 amino acids. Trimming cost V 0 bases and J 3 bases, with 12 bases left between them. The germline V gene encodes CDR1 KGHSH and CDR2 LQKENI. CDR3 nucleotides: TGTGCCAGCTCACCACCGGCACGTACCTTCTACGAGCAGTACTTC. Translated: CASSPPARTFYEQYF. Variable domain in full (rest from reference TRBV18 and TRBJ2-7): NAGVMQNPRHLVRRRGQEARLRCSPMKGHSHVYWYRQLPEEGLKFMVYLQKENIIDESGMPKERFSAEFPKEGPSILRIQQVVRGDSAAYFCASSPPARTFYEQYFGPGTRLTVT.

V and J are TRBV24-1 and TRBJ2-3, with D perhaps TRBD1 (6 bases). Looked up from germline, CDR1 is KGHDR and CDR2 is SFDVKD. CDR3 length: 14 residues. The V end was cut by 2 bases, the J end by 5 bases, with 10 bases between. CDR3 in DNA: TGTGCCACCAGTGATTGGGGGCGTGAAGATACGCAGTATTTT. This encodes CATSDWGREDTQYF.

V usage is TRBV4-2 and J usage is TRBJ1-1; D is perhaps TRBD1 (6 bases). The germline V gene encodes CDR1 LGHNA and CDR2 YNFKEQ. The ends were cut back, 5 bases at V and 1 base at J, with 8 bases in the middle. This CDR3 is 13 amino acids long. This CDR3 is CASSETGNTEAFF. DNA for the CDR3: TGTGCCAGCAGCGAGACAGGGAACACTGAAGCTTTCTTT.